This entry lists 17 T cell receptor beta chains sequenced from one sample in a study of CD8+ T cells in alopecia areata. RNA was extracted and reverse transcribed into cDNA as the sequencing template. Assay used: immunoSEQ multiplex PCR; TCRdb lists only in-frame clones, some missing. Seen here are roughly 150,000 clones, approximately 60% observed once, and the top ten hold over 4%. Material for sequencing was CD4+ T cells sorted from blood. These TCRs come from a human donor in good health.

This clone was counted only a few times. This chain connects TRBV6-1 to TRBJ1-1, with D unclear. Germline-derived CDR1 and CDR2 are MNHNS and SASEGT. Trimming left V 6 bases short and J 4 bases short, with 12 bases between. The CDR3 is 13 amino acids. The CDR3 DNA sequence: TGTGCCAGCAGGACCGGGGTTTCCACTGAAGCTTTCTTT. Protein product: CASRTGVSTEAFF.

As concerns this clone: Other nucleotide sequences from this sample produce the same CDR3. DNA of the CDR3: TGTGCCAGCAGCACCCCCTCCTACGAGCAGTACTTC. It translates to CASSTPSYEQYF. V and J are TRBV5-6 and TRBJ2-7; D is undetermined. Trimming cost V 4 bases and J 0 bases, with 5 bases left between them. The CDR3 length is 12 residues. Germline CDR1 and CDR2: SGHDT and YYEEEE.

The J gene is TRBJ2-1, the V gene TRBV29-1; TRBD2 matches 7 bases. From germline, CDR1 is SQVTM and CDR2 ANQGSEA. With 3 bases clipped from V and 7 bases from J, the junction kept 6 bases outside the gene matches. The CDR3 covers 13 residues. CDR3 nucleotide sequence: TGCAGCGTTGAGCGCGGGGGAGGAAATGAGCAGTTCTTC. Its protein is CSVERGGGNEQFF.

This chain links TRBV5-1 with TRBJ2-1, with 13 bases fitting TRBD2. V lost 0 bases and J lost 8; bases outside the gene matches: 5. Per the germline V gene, CDR1 is SGHRS and CDR2 is YFSETQ. This CDR3 is built from 16 residues. CDR3 sequence: CASSLGLAGGVDEQFF. CDR3 sequence (DNA): TGCGCCAGCAGCTTGGGACTAGCGGGAGGTGTCGATGAGCAGTTCTTC.

The chain recombines TRBV9 with TRBJ2-5; no reliable D call. The CDR3 covers 15 residues. The germline V gene encodes CDR1 SGDLS and CDR2 YYNGEE. The V end lost 5 bases, the J end lost 0 bases, and 14 bases lay between the germline ends. The CDR3 reads CASSDHPRDQETQYF. The CDR3 DNA follows: TGTGCCAGCAGTGATCACCCAAGGGACCAAGAGACCCAGTACTTC.

On this clone itself: Germline is not matched at one junction end, which may reflect a read error. This chain joins TRBV29-1 and TRBJ2-2; D assignment may be TRBD1 or TRBD2 (5 bases each). Germline-derived CDR1 and CDR2 are SQVTM and ANQGSEA. The length of the CDR3 is 11 residues. The CDR3 region has the DNA TGTACGGGACCAAAGAGAAGGGAGCTGTTTTTT. Its protein product is CTGPKRRELFF.

This clone was seen a handful of times. This sequence joins TRBV30 and TRBJ2-1, with D uncertain. Looked up from germline, CDR1 is GTSNPN and CDR2 is SVGIG (reference sequence). V was trimmed by 4 bases and J by 4 bases, leaving 17 bases between them. The CDR3 has 15 residues. In DNA, the CDR3 is TGTGCCTGGATAAGCAATGGCCTATCATACAATGAGCAGTTCTTC. It translates to CAWISNGLSYNEQFF.

The rearrangement joins TRBV7-2 to TRBJ2-1; a possible D gene is TRBD2 (6 bases). This CDR3 comprises 15 residues. Germline V gives CDR1 SGHTA, CDR2 FQGNSA. Trimming removed 4 bases from V and 0 bases from J, with 10 bases in between. In DNA, the CDR3 is TGTGCCAGCAGCTGGGACTCGAGCTCCTACAATGAGCAGTTCTTC. This gives the protein CASSWDSSSYNEQFF.

V and J are TRBV5-4 and TRBJ2-1, with 7 bases identical to TRBD2. From germline, CDR1 is SGHNT and CDR2 YYREEE (reference sequence). The J segment lost 6 bases and the V segment lost 4 bases, leaving 10 bases of the junction unmatched. This CDR3 is 15 amino acids long. Here the CDR3 reads CASSNHGRRSNEQFF. Here the CDR3 DNA reads TGTGCCAGCAGCAACCACGGGAGGAGATCCAATGAGCAGTTCTTC.

This chain connects TRBV29-1 to TRBJ1-1; a weak D match, TRBD1 (5 bases). Germline V gives CDR1 SQVTM, CDR2 ANQGSEA. The CDR3 is 13 residues long. V lost 2 bases and J 12 bases, leaving 19 bases between the germline ends. The CDR3, as DNA: TGCAGCGTTGAATGGGGCAGCACCCTTCTCCCTTTCTTT. Translating it yields CSVEWGSTLLPFF.

The gene calls are TRBV30 and TRBJ2-7; D is undetermined. Germline lookup yields CDR1 GTSNPN and CDR2 SVGIG (reference sequence). V shed 2 bases and J shed 1 base, with 15 bases lying between them. The CDR3 is made up of 15 amino acids. Here the CDR3 reads CAWSSGLDLSYEQYF. Here the CDR3 DNA reads TGTGCCTGGAGTTCGGGTCTGGACCTTTCCTACGAGCAGTACTTC.

This clone has a handful of counts. This chain uses TRBV29-1 with TRBJ2-1; D gene uncertain. The V gene's germline CDR1 is SQVTM and CDR2 ANQGSEA. The CDR3 consists of 11 residues. V dropped 5 bases and J dropped 9 bases, with 11 bases sitting between them. The CDR3 sequence: CSVFLVGEQFF. As DNA, the CDR3 is TGCAGCGTTTTCCTAGTTGGTGAGCAGTTCTTC.

The rearrangement uses TRBV6-5 and TRBJ1-1; TRBD1 aligns across 11 bases. This CDR3 has 15 residues. With V trimmed by 4 bases and J by 5 bases, 6 bases remained unmatched. Germline assignment: CDR1 MNHEY and CDR2 SVGAGI. The chain's CDR3 is CASSSPGTGGTEAFF. CDR3 bases: TGTGCCAGCAGTTCCCCCGGGACAGGGGGGACTGAAGCTTTCTTT.

This chain uses TRBV28 with TRBJ2-1, with a possible D match to TRBD2 (5 bases). The CDR3 sequence is 15 residues long. CDR1 and CDR2 (germline): MDHEN, SYDVKM. V lost 2 bases and J lost 7, with 15 bases in between. CDR3 bases: TGTGCCAGCAGTTTACCTAAAGGGAGTTTGAATGAGCAGTTCTTC. Its protein is CASSLPKGSLNEQFF. Full variable domain (missing parts from reference TRBV28 and TRBJ2-1): DVKVTQSSRYLVKRTGEKVFLECVQDMDHENMFWYRQDPGLGLRLIYFSYDVKMKEKGDIPEGYSVSREKKERFSLILESASTNQTSMYLCASSLPKGSLNEQFFGPGTRLTVL.

Ten or more counts support this clone. This chain's CDR3 is CASSGGATNIQYF. The CDR3 nucleotides read TGTGCCAGCAGTGGAGGAGCGACAAACATTCAGTACTTC. The chain combines TRBV6-6 with TRBJ2-4, with a possible D match to TRBD2 (5 bases). Germline CDR1 and CDR2: MNHNY and SVGAGI (reference sequence). The germline V and J ends were trimmed by 5 bases and 6 bases, with 11 bases remaining between them. The CDR3 extends over 13 amino acids.

This clone has a handful of counts. V is TRBV6-5 and J is TRBJ1-5, with D possibly TRBD1 on 5 matching bases. Germline CDR1 is MNHEY and CDR2 is SVGAGI. CDR3 length equals 15 residues. Trimming stripped 6 bases from V and 1 base from J, with 13 bases between. Written as DNA, the CDR3 is TGTGCCAGCAGGCCCCAGGGAGGGAGCAATCAGCCCCAGCATTTT. Translation: CASRPQGGSNQPQHF.

The chain links TRBV29-1 to TRBJ2-1; 8 bases are a match to TRBD1. CDR1 is SQVTM and CDR2 is ANQGSEA in the germline V gene. Losses at the gene ends were 8 bases for V and 8 bases for J; bases not matched to a gene: 11. The CDR3 is 13 residues long. CDR3: CSSRHGTGHEQFF. The DNA for the CDR3 is TGCAGCAGCCGGCACGGGACAGGCCATGAGCAGTTCTTC.